This T cell receptor (beta chain) was found in a study of graft-versus-host responses after intestinal transplantation (dated by TCRdb to the early 2020s). Concerning the study at large: The transplants that recipients got were multivisceral, liver-intestinal, or isolated intestinal. All recipients received anti-thymocyte globulin induction followed by maintenance tacrolimus and steroids for roughly three years. After intestinal transplantation, graft-versus-host and host-versus-graft alloreactive T cell clones in the graft, circulation and bone marrow were tracked using bulk TCR-beta CDR3 sequencing. To identify alloreactive clones, pre-transplant mixed lymphocyte reaction products were sequenced and then compared with unstimulated pre-transplant donor and recipient T cells. A cohort of about two dozen intestinal transplant recipients, including one retransplant, was enrolled, and 3 patients lacking pretransplant specimens were excluded. Donor T cell macrochimerism was defined as a peak of at least 4% donor T cells among recipient peripheral blood mononuclear cells. Rather than going through the commercial service, samples from three later patients were sequenced in-house on an Illumina MiSeq and processed with MiXCR.

Receptors were amplified or captured by the immunoSEQ multiplex PCR assay. For most patients, genomic DNA was isolated using the Qiagen DNeasy Blood and Tissue Kit and was shipped frozen to Adaptive Biotechnologies for TCR sequencing. Adaptive Biotechnologies carried out high-throughput TCR-beta CDR3 sequencing of genomic DNA for most patients. On the authors' methods: Adaptive's ImmunoSEQ software supplied the TCR sequencing data for around 19 patients, while MiXCR and VDJtools were used to process three other patients. CD4 versus CD8 sorting errors were corrected by removing sequences found in both subsets at a frequency ratio below 5:1. CDR3 nucleotide sequences shared between donor and recipient were removed because the origin of such sequences could not be assigned. To be classed as alloreactive, a clone needed at least 2-fold expansion over unstimulated cells and a minimum CFSE-low frequency of 0.002% (template counts) or 0.001% (read counts). Clones were considered mappable if detected in sequenced pre-transplant spleen, lymph node, or MLR CFSE-low populations of the donor or recipient. The cumulative frequency of alloreactive clones was calculated as a percentage of all sequences, weighted by copy number. Not all clones reach the TCRdb copy of this immuneACCESS table, which keeps in-frame sequences only. Checked studies attribute under half of the gap to unresolved V genes and leave the rest unexplained. V, J and clone size derive from that table, while D and trimming were established from the DNA sequence. This sample gives about 98,000 clones in total; roughly four fifths of them show up just once. The ten largest clones add up to about 18% of the sample.

In the germline V gene (reference sequence), CDR1 corresponds to LNHDA and CDR2 to SQIVND. V is reduced by 3 bases and J by 3 bases, leaving a spacing of 9 bases between them. The CDR3 has 13 amino acids, counting the end cysteine and phenylalanine. The sequence is cut down to CDR3 DNA, 39 bases in frame from base 1. Details on this clone: The antigen it binds to is not known. The record has no base qualities; no much larger clone is one base away.

This specimen's time point label, per the study, means: cells obtained before transplantation from donor or recipient. CD3+CD4+ and CD3+CD8+ populations were FACS-sorted from unstimulated pre-transplant donor and recipient cells taken from spleen or lymph nodes. The research as a whole found: Conclusions were limited by the relatively low number and heterogeneity of intestinal transplant patients. GvH clones were detected in recipient bone marrow, and some appeared earlier in ileal mucosa or blood, consistent with an intestinal mucosal origin. High GvH to HvG T cell clonal ratios were observed in the allografts of patients with donor T cell macrochimerism. Peak levels of circulating GvH clones were associated with declines in HvG clones early after transplant.

The sample was unstimulated CD8+ T cells sorted from spleen or lymph node cells, taken before intestinal transplant. This clonotype was sampled from a human donor who received an intestinal transplant. Rearrangement joined TRBV19 to TRBJ2-7; D gene: possibly TRBD1, on 6 matching bases. The DNA sequence reads TGTGCCAGTAGTATGGGACAATACTACGAGCAGTACTTC. It codes for CASSMGQYYEQYF.